The 27 T cell receptor beta chains below all came from one sample that was sequenced in a study of vaccination effects on CD4 cells after COVID-19. The assay was immunoSEQ multiplex PCR, and TCRdb's table has in-frame clones only and misses some. This sample has tens of thousands of clones; about 80% occur once, and the top ten carry more than 0.9%. No antigen has been assigned to these receptors. Sequencing was preceded by expansion of antigen-specific CD4+ T cells with viral peptide pools in the ViraFEST assay. CD4+ T cells were isolated after around 10 days of culture. Every participant took two doses of the BNT162b2 or mRNA-1273 vaccine. This material consisted of CD4+ T cells from PBMCs cultured with HCoV-OC43 spike peptides, taken after COVID-19 vaccination. Indicated subset: HCoV-OC43 spike overlapping peptide pool stimulation. These receptors were obtained from a human donor who received a COVID-19 vaccine.

This sequence joins TRBV7-2 and TRBJ2-5, with TRBD2 matching 7 bases. Trimming removed 1 base from V and 4 bases from J; junction bases left unmatched: 6. CDR3 size: 15 residues. Germline CDR1 SGHTA, CDR2 FQGNSA. Written as DNA, the CDR3 is TGTGCCAGCAGCTTAGTTGCTAGCGGAAGAGAGACCCAGTACTTC. Protein: CASSLVASGRETQYF.

The chain recombines TRBV2 with TRBJ2-1; D uncertain. Germline V lookup: CDR1 SNHLY, CDR2 FYNNEI. V was cut by 7 bases and J by 2 bases, with 6 bases left in between. The CDR3 runs to 12 residues. CDR3 sequence reads: CASNDPYNEQFF. CDR3 in DNA: TGTGCCAGCAATGATCCCTACAATGAGCAGTTCTTC. Based on the CDR3 plus reference TRBV2 and TRBJ2-1, the full variable domain is EPEVTQTPSHQVTQMGQEVILRCVPISNHLYFYWYRQILGQKVEFLVSFYNNEISEKSEIFDDQFSVERPDGSNFTLKIRSTKLEDSAMYFCASNDPYNEQFFGPGTRLTVL.

The genes are TRBV6-5 and TRBJ2-1; TRBD1 matches 10 bases. This CDR3 is 15 amino acids long. CDR1 MNHEY and CDR2 SVGAGI come from the germline V gene. J lost 13 bases, V lost 7 bases, and 16 bases had no gene match. As DNA, the CDR3 is TGTGCCAGCACCCTAGACAGGGGGCTAATCTCTTCCCAGTTCTTC. Its translation: CASTLDRGLISSQFF.

This clone has a single count. V and J are TRBV6-5 and TRBJ1-4, with TRBD1 matching 7 bases. The germline gives CDR1 MNHEY, CDR2 SVGAGI. The CDR3 spans 13 residues. V was clipped by 6 bases and J by 6 bases; unmatched bases: 4. The CDR3 DNA follows: TGTGCCAGCAGCCGAGGGACAGATGAAAAACTGTTTTTT. This translates into CASSRGTDEKLFF.

This clone came up a few times. The genes are TRBV27 and TRBJ2-1, with 8 nucleotides matching TRBD1. The CDR3 sequence is 14 residues long. J was trimmed by 6 bases and V by 4 bases; bases with no gene match: 5. CDR1 and CDR2 (germline): MNHEY, SMNVEV (reference sequence). CDR3 nucleotides: TGTGCCAGCAGTTCTTGGGACAGGCCCAATGAGCAGTTCTTC. It specifies CASSSWDRPNEQFF.

This clone has a single count. The rearrangement joins TRBV19 to TRBJ1-3, with no clear D. Trimming stripped 3 bases from V and 0 bases from J, with 12 bases between. Germline V gene sequence: CDR1 LNHDA, CDR2 SQIVND (reference sequence). The CDR3 has 16 residues. DNA for the CDR3: TGTGCCAGTAGTATCGGACGGATAAACTCTGGAAACACCATATATTTT. Translation: CASSIGRINSGNTIYF.

The J gene is TRBJ2-2, the V gene TRBV19; D possibly matches TRBD1 or TRBD2 (5 bases each). Germline loops: CDR1 LNHDA, CDR2 SQIVND (reference sequence). The CDR3 is 16 residues long. V lost 9 bases to trimming and J lost 0 bases, with 17 bases between them. The CDR3 sequence: CASADPGRSNTGELFF. Here the CDR3 DNA reads TGTGCCAGCGCTGATCCGGGACGATCGAACACCGGGGAGCTGTTTTTT.

The V gene is TRBV28, the J gene TRBJ1-2, with D possibly matching TRBD1 (5 bases). This CDR3 is built from 16 residues. Germline V lookup: CDR1 MDHEN, CDR2 SYDVKM. Trimming stripped 3 bases from V and 1 base from J, with 15 bases between. CDR3 protein: CASSLGRKRLNYGYTF. In DNA form, the CDR3 reads TGTGCCAGCAGTTTGGGGCGGAAGAGACTTAACTATGGCTACACCTTC.

The V call is TRBV4-3, the J call TRBJ1-2; D might be TRBD1 (6 bases). Germline CDR1 is LGHNA and CDR2 is YSLEER. The CDR3 runs 16 residues. Trimming removed 6 bases at V and 0 bases at J, with 17 bases between. CDR3 coding DNA: TGCGCCAGCAGACTAACAGGGCCGGACCCTAACTATGGCTACACCTTC. Translating it yields CASRLTGPDPNYGYTF.

The J gene is TRBJ1-1, the V gene TRBV19; D may be TRBD1 (5 bases). Per germline, CDR1 LNHDA and CDR2 SQIVND (reference sequence). Deletions cut 3 bases from V and 2 bases from J, with 19 bases between. This CDR3 is 17 amino acids long. The CDR3 DNA reads as TGTGCCAGTAGTATTATACAAGGGGCCAGGGCTAACACTGAAGCTTTCTTT. This gives the protein CASSIIQGARANTEAFF.

The chain links TRBV7-3 to TRBJ1-5; unclear D gene. The CDR3 has 15 residues. The V gene's germline CDR1 is SGHTA and CDR2 FQGTGA. Trimming pared 5 bases from V and 4 bases from J, leaving 15 bases between. CDR3 loop: CASSPVVPRNQPQHF. CDR3 bases: TGTGCCAGCAGCCCGGTCGTTCCCCGGAATCAGCCCCAGCATTTT.

The J gene is TRBJ1-3, the V gene TRBV12-3 or TRBV12-4; D is undetermined. The germline V and J ends were trimmed by 6 bases and 1 base, with 7 bases remaining between them. This CDR3 region has 13 residues. CDR3 amino acids: CASSPGSGNTIYF. Written as DNA, the CDR3 is TGTGCCAGCAGCCCCGGATCTGGAAACACCATATATTTT.

This clone was picked up a small number of times. This chain connects TRBV4-1 to TRBJ1-6; 7 nucleotides agree with TRBD1. V shed 6 bases and J 5 bases; nucleotides not matched to a gene: 10. This CDR3 has 16 amino acids. Germline-derived CDR1 and CDR2 are MGHRA and YSYEKL. The CDR3, as DNA: TGCGCCAGCAGAGCCGCGGGACAGCCTGATAATTCACCCCTCCACTTT. This gives the protein CASRAAGQPDNSPLHF.

The chain is built from TRBV19 and TRBJ2-2; the D is unclear. CDR3 size: 16 residues. Germline lookup yields CDR1 LNHDA and CDR2 SQIVND (reference sequence). V was clipped by 6 bases and J by 0 bases, with 14 bases between them. The CDR3 sequence is CASRPPEPANTGELFF. CDR3 sequence (DNA): TGTGCCAGTAGACCCCCAGAGCCCGCGAACACCGGGGAGCTGTTTTTT.

The gene calls are TRBV29-1 and TRBJ1-1, with a weak D call TRBD1 (5 bases). CDR1 is SQVTM and CDR2 is ANQGSEA in the germline V gene. Trimming removed 7 bases at V and 1 base at J, with 16 bases between. This CDR3 has 14 amino acids. The chain's CDR3 is CSAGTTAANTEAFF. As DNA, the CDR3 is TGCAGCGCTGGGACGACCGCTGCGAACACTGAAGCTTTCTTT.

The gene calls are TRBV10-3 and TRBJ1-5; tentative D call: TRBD1 (5 bases). Germline CDR1 and CDR2: ENHRY and SYGVKD. The CDR3 runs to 16 residues. V lost 0 bases to trimming and J lost 2 bases, with 11 bases between them. The CDR3 nucleotides are TGTGCCATCAGTGAGTCGGGGGGAGAGGGCAATCAGCCCCAGCATTTT. Residues: CAISESGGEGNQPQHF.

This clone was seen only once. V gene TRBV6-2 or TRBV6-3 combines with J gene TRBJ2-7; 10 bases line up with TRBD1. Germline-derived CDR1 and CDR2 are MNHEY and SVGEGT. Trimming removed 5 bases from V and 4 bases from J; junction bases left unmatched: 8. The CDR3 is made up of 15 amino acids. The CDR3 reads CASSRTGTGAYEQYV. Here the CDR3 DNA reads TGTGCCAGCAGTCGTACCGGGACAGGGGCATACGAGCAGTACGTC.

This chain uses TRBV11-1 with TRBJ1-6, with 7 bases aligning to TRBD1. The CDR3 runs to 15 residues. Per germline, CDR1 SGHAT and CDR2 FQDESV (reference sequence). J was trimmed by 10 bases and V by 2 bases; bases with no gene match: 8. CDR3 loop: CASSLRGGSESPLHF. In DNA, the CDR3 is TGTGCCAGCAGCTTACGAGGGGGCAGCGAATCACCCCTCCACTTT.

The chain employs TRBV3-1 (or the pseudogene TRBV3-2) and TRBJ2-5; unclear D gene. Germline CDR1 is LGHDT and CDR2 is YNNKEL (reference sequence). The CDR3 covers 11 residues. V was clipped by 7 bases and J by 5 bases, with 8 bases between them. CDR3 in amino acids: CASTLAETQYF. The CDR3 DNA reads TGTGCCAGCACTCTGGCGGAGACCCAGTACTTC.

This clone appeared once. This sequence joins TRBV29-1 and TRBJ1-1; tentative D call: TRBD1 (5 bases). V was pared by 6 bases and J by 3 bases, with 11 bases between. The germline gives CDR1 SQVTM, CDR2 ANQGSEA. CDR3 length: 12 amino acids. The CDR3 region has the DNA TGCAGCGTCAGTTGGGGGGACACTGAAGCTTTCTTT. Its translation: CSVSWGDTEAFF.

This clone was counted between two and nine times. V is TRBV2 and J is TRBJ1-5, with 8 bases fitting TRBD1. This CDR3 is built from 14 residues. Losses at the gene ends were 6 bases for V and 5 bases for J; bases not matched to a gene: 6. The germline CDR1 and CDR2 sequences are SNHLY and FYNNEI. CDR3 bases: TGTGCCAGCAGCATACAGGGGGGAGATCAGCCCCAGCATTTT. Translating gives CASSIQGGDQPQHF.

This sequence joins TRBV28 and TRBJ1-5; 9 bases map to TRBD1. This CDR3 contains 15 residues. Germline V CDR1 and CDR2: MDHEN, SYDVKM. The V and J ends lost 3 bases and 2 bases, in that order; junction bases with no gene match: 2. The CDR3 bases are TGTGCCAGCAGTTTCGGGGACAGGGGCAATCAGCCCCAGCATTTT. Translation: CASSFGDRGNQPQHF.

This sequence joins TRBV6-2 or TRBV6-3 and TRBJ2-5; 8 bases match TRBD2. The CDR3 contains 15 residues. The V gene's germline CDR1 is MNHEY and CDR2 SVGEGT. V lost 2 bases to trimming and J lost 3 bases; unmatched junction nucleotides: 5. The CDR3 protein is CASSYAGGRKETQYF. Written as DNA, the CDR3 is TGTGCCAGCAGTTACGCGGGGGGTCGTAAAGAGACCCAGTACTTC.

The gene calls are TRBV19 and TRBJ1-5; possibly TRBD1 for D (6 bases). V lost 2 bases, J lost 1 base, and 15 bases lay in between. CDR3 length: 17 amino acids. The V gene's germline CDR1 is LNHDA and CDR2 SQIVND (reference sequence). Here the CDR3 DNA reads TGTGCCAGTAGTATACTGCCTTGGGGGGCGAGCAATCAGCCCCAGCATTTT. This sequence encodes CASSILPWGASNQPQHF. Based on the CDR3 plus reference TRBV19 and TRBJ1-5, the full variable domain is DGGITQSPKYLFRKEGQNVTLSCEQNLNHDAMYWYRQDPGQGLRLIYYSQIVNDFQKGDIAEGYSVSREKKESFPLTVTSAQKNPTAFYLCASSILPWGASNQPQHFGDGTRLSIL.

The sample holds a few counts of this clone. The rearrangement links TRBV5-4 to TRBJ2-3; D gene ambiguous. V was trimmed by 1 base and J by 3 bases, leaving 6 bases between them. This CDR3 spans 13 amino acids. Germline loops: CDR1 SGHNT, CDR2 YYREEE (reference sequence). CDR3 nucleotide sequence: TGTGCCAGCAGCTTGTTAGCTACAGATACGCAGTATTTT. This translates into CASSLLATDTQYF. The complete variable domain, with remaining parts taken from reference TRBV5-4 and TRBJ2-3, reads ETGVTQSPTHLIKTRGQQVTLRCSSQSGHNTVSWYQQALGQGPQFIFQYYREEENGRGNFPPRFSGLQFPNYSSELNVNALELDDSALYLCASSLLATDTQYFGPGTRLTVL.

The chain employs TRBV6-1 and TRBJ1-4; TRBD1 matches at 7 bases. The J segment lost 8 bases and the V segment lost 3 bases, leaving 12 bases of the junction unmatched. Per germline, CDR1 MNHNS and CDR2 SASEGT. This CDR3 is built from 16 residues. Written as DNA, the CDR3 is TGTGCCAGCAGTGATTGGGGACAGTATAGGCCGGAAAAACTGTTTTTT. It translates to CASSDWGQYRPEKLFF.

The chain links TRBV18 to TRBJ2-2, with 8 nucleotides matching TRBD2. Germline V lookup: CDR1 KGHSH, CDR2 LQKENI. With V trimmed by 5 bases and J by 4 bases, 9 bases remained unmatched. CDR3 size: 16 residues. The CDR3 DNA reads as TGTGCCAGCTCATCCCGGACTAGCCTTGGCACCGGGGAGCTGTTTTTT. Amino acids: CASSSRTSLGTGELFF.